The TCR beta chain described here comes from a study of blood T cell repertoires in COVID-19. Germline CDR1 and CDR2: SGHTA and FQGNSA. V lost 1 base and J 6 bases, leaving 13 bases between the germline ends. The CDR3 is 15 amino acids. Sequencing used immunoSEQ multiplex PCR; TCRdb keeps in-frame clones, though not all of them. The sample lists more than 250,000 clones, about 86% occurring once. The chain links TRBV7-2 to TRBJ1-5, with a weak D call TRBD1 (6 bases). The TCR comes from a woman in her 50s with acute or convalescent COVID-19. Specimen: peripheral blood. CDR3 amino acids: CASSLGTGLGQPQHF. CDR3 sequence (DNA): TGTGCCAGCAGCTTAGGAACAGGGTTGGGTCAGCCCCAGCATTTT.